This TCR beta chain appears in the sequencing data of a study of blood T cell repertoires in COVID-19. Study-wide background: Acute and convalescent COVID-19 samples came from the United States, Italy and Spain. PBMCs, B-cell-depleted T cells, or T cells were the source of the cDNA or gDNA that made up the material.

How the authors handled the data: Scientists estimated how many nucleated cells there were by amplifying reference gene primers. The data were produced by immunoSEQ multiplex PCR, yet TCRdb's version contains in-frame clones alone and is incomplete. The D gene and trimming were derived from the DNA, and the V and J assignments and clone size from that table. The data contain under 200,000 clones, around four fifths of them seen just once; the ten biggest clones take up around 8.4%. This CDR3 contains 15 residues. Trimming pared 2 bases from V and 0 bases from J, leaving 9 bases between. Germline assignment: CDR1 SGHTA and CDR2 FQGNSA.

The TCR comes from an elderly woman with active or convalescent COVID-19. The chain has TRBV7-2 and TRBJ2-3; D possibly corresponds to TRBD2 (6 bases). Sequenced material: peripheral blood. The DNA of the CDR3 is TGTGCCAGCAGCTTATGGGGGGTCAGCACAGATACGCAGTATTTT. It is translated as CASSLWGVSTDTQYF. Together with reference TRBV7-2 and TRBJ2-3, the CDR3 gives the full variable domain: GAGVSQSPSNKVTEKGKDVELRCDPISGHTALYWYRQSLGQGLEFLIYFQGNSAPDKSGLPSDRFSAERTGGSVSTLTIQRTQQEDSAVYLCASSLWGVSTDTQYFGPGTRLTVL.